This T cell receptor beta chain was captured by sequencing in a study of OX40 agonist ivuxolimab in advanced cancers. The CDR3 has 16 amino acids. The V and J ends lost 3 bases and 5 bases respectively, with 16 bases between them. The germline V gene encodes CDR1 MNHNS and CDR2 SASEGT. Sequencing used immunoSEQ multiplex PCR; TCRdb keeps in-frame clones, though not all of them. Of roughly 89,000 clones detected, 86% appear once; the ten largest clones hold 6.5%. Peripheral blood came from all dose cohorts at three timepoints. This sequence originates from an adult with an advanced solid tumor such as melanoma, head and neck, liver or kidney cancer. Sequenced here: CD4+ or CD8+ T cells sorted from blood, sampled in a trial of the OX40 agonist ivuxolimab. The rearrangement uses TRBV6-1 and TRBJ1-4; D is perhaps TRBD1 (6 bases). The CDR3 DNA reads TGTGCCAGCAGTGAGGGCTGGGGGCGACCGAATGAAAAACTGTTTTTT. Protein: CASSEGWGRPNEKLFF.